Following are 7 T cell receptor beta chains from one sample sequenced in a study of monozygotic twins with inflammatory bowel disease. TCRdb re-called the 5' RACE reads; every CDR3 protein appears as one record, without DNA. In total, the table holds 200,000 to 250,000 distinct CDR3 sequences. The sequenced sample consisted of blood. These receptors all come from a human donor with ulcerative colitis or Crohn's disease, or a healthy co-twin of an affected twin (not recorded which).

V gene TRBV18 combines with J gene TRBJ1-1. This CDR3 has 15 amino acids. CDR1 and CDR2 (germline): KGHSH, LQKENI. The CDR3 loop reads CASSPLSDLNTEAFF.

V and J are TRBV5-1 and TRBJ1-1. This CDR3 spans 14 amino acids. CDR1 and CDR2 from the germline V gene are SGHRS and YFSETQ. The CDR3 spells CASSLASLNTEAFF. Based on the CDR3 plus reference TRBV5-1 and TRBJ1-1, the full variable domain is KAGVTQTPRYLIKTRGQQVTLSCSPISGHRSVSWYQQTPGQGLQFLFEYFSETQRNKGNFPGRFSGRQFSNSRSEMNVSTLELGDSALYLCASSLASLNTEAFFGQGTRLTVV.

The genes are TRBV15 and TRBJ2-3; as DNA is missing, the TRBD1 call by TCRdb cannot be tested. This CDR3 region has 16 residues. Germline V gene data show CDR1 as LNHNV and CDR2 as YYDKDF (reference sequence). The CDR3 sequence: CATSRGDRGRTDTQYF.

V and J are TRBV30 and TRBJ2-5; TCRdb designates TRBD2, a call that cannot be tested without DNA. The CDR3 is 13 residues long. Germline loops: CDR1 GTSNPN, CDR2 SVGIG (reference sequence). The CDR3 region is CAWSGTSVETQYF.

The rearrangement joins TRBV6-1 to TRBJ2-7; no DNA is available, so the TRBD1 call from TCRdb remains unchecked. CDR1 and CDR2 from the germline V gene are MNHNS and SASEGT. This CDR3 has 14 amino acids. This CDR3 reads CASSASGHPYEQYF.

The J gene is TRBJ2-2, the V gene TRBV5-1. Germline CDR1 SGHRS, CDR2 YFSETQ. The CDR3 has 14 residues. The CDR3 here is CASRPQVSTGELFF.

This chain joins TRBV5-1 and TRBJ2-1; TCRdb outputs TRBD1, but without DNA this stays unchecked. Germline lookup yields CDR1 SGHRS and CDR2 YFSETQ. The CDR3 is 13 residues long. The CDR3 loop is CASSSTGTNEQFF.